Below, 18 T cell receptor beta chains from the same sample are listed, as sequenced in a study of blood T cell repertoires in COVID-19. Repertoires were generated with immunoSEQ multiplex PCR, while TCRdb's copy carries only in-frame clones and drops some. Of 350,000 to 450,000 clones listed, 85% were seen once; the top ten hold roughly 3.6%. The sequenced sample was peripheral blood. The receptors shown here come from a woman younger than 35 with acute or convalescent COVID-19.

The CDR3 here is CASSLMGQAFQYF. CDR3 DNA: TGTGCCAGCAGCTTAATGGGACAAGCCTTCCAGTACTTC. The chain uses TRBV7-3 and TRBJ2-5; a possible D gene is TRBD1 (6 bases). The CDR3 runs to 13 residues. The ends were cut back, 1 base at V and 10 bases at J, with 13 bases in the middle. The germline V gene encodes CDR1 SGHTA and CDR2 FQGTGA.

The rearrangement joins TRBV5-8 to TRBJ1-1, with 8 nucleotides matching TRBD1. The CDR3 runs to 18 residues. Germline V gene lookup returns CDR1 SGHTS and CDR2 YDEGEE. V dropped 2 bases and J dropped 0; count of bases not matched to a gene: 12. This CDR3 reads CASSFGQGLWGMNTEAFF. CDR3 in DNA: TGTGCCAGCAGCTTCGGACAGGGCTTATGGGGTATGAACACTGAAGCTTTCTTT.

V is TRBV4-2 and J is TRBJ2-1; 9 bases map to TRBD1. Germline V lookup: CDR1 LGHNA, CDR2 YNFKEQ. The CDR3 spans 16 residues. J was trimmed by 6 bases and V by 3 bases; bases with no gene match: 9. The CDR3 loop is CASSHPGDREVNEQFF. The CDR3 DNA reads as TGTGCCAGCAGCCATCCCGGGGACAGGGAAGTCAATGAGCAGTTCTTC.

The rearrangement joins TRBV4-2 to TRBJ2-6; 7 bases map to TRBD1. Looked up from germline, CDR1 is LGHNA and CDR2 is YNFKEQ. This CDR3 region has 21 residues. V dropped 0 bases and J dropped 0; count of bases not matched to a gene: 14. CDR3 coding DNA: TGTGCCAGCAGCCAAGACCCAGGGGGTTTAAGACTACCCTCTGGGGCCAACGTCCTGACTTTC. Translating gives CASSQDPGGLRLPSGANVLTF.

This chain uses TRBV7-8 with TRBJ2-3, with D perhaps matching TRBD2 (7 bases). The CDR3 contains 16 residues. With 0 bases removed from V and 3 bases from J, the gap between germline ends came to 13 bases. CDR1 SGHVS and CDR2 FQNEAQ come from the germline V gene. CDR3 bases: TGTGCCAGCAGCTTAGCGGGGGGGCCTCCTACAGATACGCAGTATTTT. This encodes CASSLAGGPPTDTQYF. Using reference TRBV7-8 and TRBJ2-3 for the parts outside the CDR3, the full variable domain is GAGVSQSPRYKVAKRGQDVALRCDPISGHVSLFWYQQALGQGPEFLTYFQNEAQLDKSGLPSDRFFAERPEGSVSTLKIQRTQQEDSAVYLCASSLAGGPPTDTQYFGPGTRLTVL.

This clone has a single count. The chain employs TRBV19 and TRBJ2-2, with D unclear. CDR3 size: 15 residues. Germline V gene sequence: CDR1 LNHDA, CDR2 SQIVND (reference sequence). Trimming shortened V by 3 bases and J by 0 bases, and 8 bases separated the two germline ends. The CDR3 bases are TGTGCCAGTAGTATTAAGCATGCGAACACCGGGGAGCTGTTTTTT. Translation: CASSIKHANTGELFF.

The V gene is TRBV28, the J gene TRBJ1-4; 8 nucleotides match TRBD1. Germline V gene lookup returns CDR1 MDHEN and CDR2 SYDVKM. The CDR3 runs 14 residues. J gave up 7 bases and V 2 bases, and 3 bases lay outside the gene matches. CDR3 amino acids: CASSLLRGREKLFF. The CDR3 coding sequence is TGTGCCAGCAGTTTACTCAGGGGGCGTGAAAAACTGTTTTTT. Full variable domain (missing parts from reference TRBV28 and TRBJ1-4): DVKVTQSSRYLVKRTGEKVFLECVQDMDHENMFWYRQDPGLGLRLIYFSYDVKMKEKGDIPEGYSVSREKKERFSLILESASTNQTSMYLCASSLLRGREKLFFGSGTQLSVL.

This rearrangement joins TRBV24-1 to TRBJ2-2; the match to TRBD1 covers 9 bases. Per the germline V gene, CDR1 is KGHDR and CDR2 is SFDVKD. The V and J ends lost 7 bases and 3 bases, in that order; junction bases with no gene match: 5. The CDR3 extends over 15 amino acids. CDR3 loop: CATSAGTGYTGELFF. CDR3 bases: TGTGCCACCAGCGCCGGGACAGGGTACACCGGGGAGCTGTTTTTT.

This rearrangement joins TRBV6-5 to TRBJ2-5, with D possibly being TRBD2 (6 bases). CDR1 and CDR2 from the germline V gene are MNHEY and SVGAGI. V dropped 2 bases and J dropped 5 bases, with 12 bases sitting between them. The CDR3 length is 14 residues. CDR3 sequence: CASSYGDLGETQYF. CDR3 coding DNA: TGTGCCAGCAGTTACGGGGACTTAGGCGAGACCCAGTACTTC.

The chain links TRBV3-1 (or the pseudogene TRBV3-2) to TRBJ2-1; 9 bases map to TRBD2. The CDR3 is 15 amino acids. V lost 3 bases and J lost 6; bases outside the gene matches: 6. Germline V lookup: CDR1 LGHDT, CDR2 YNNKEL (reference sequence). The CDR3 region is CASSQTGLAPNEQFF. CDR3 in DNA: TGTGCCAGCAGCCAGACGGGACTAGCCCCCAATGAGCAGTTCTTC.

V gene TRBV5-1 combines with J gene TRBJ1-2; 9 bases match TRBD1. V shed 4 bases, J shed 0 bases, and the junction held 4 bases outside the gene matches. CDR3 size: 15 residues. The germline V gene encodes CDR1 SGHRS and CDR2 YFSETQ. CDR3 nucleotides: TGCGCCAGCAGCCCGGGACAGGGTACTAACTATGGCTACACCTTC. Translating it yields CASSPGQGTNYGYTF.

CDR3 protein: CASSLGLAGHDTQYF. The CDR3 nucleotides are TGTGCCAGCAGCTTAGGACTAGCGGGGCATGATACGCAGTATTTT. This rearrangement joins TRBV7-9 to TRBJ2-3; 11 bases align to TRBD2. The CDR3 contains 15 residues. Germline V gene data show CDR1 as SEHNR and CDR2 as FQNEAQ (reference sequence). V gave up 1 base and J gave up 6 bases; unmatched junction bases: 3.

This rearrangement joins TRBV25-1 to TRBJ1-2; 7 bases agree with TRBD1. This CDR3 contains 14 residues. In germline, CDR1 is MGHDK, CDR2 SYGVNS. V shed 2 bases and J 3 bases; nucleotides not matched to a gene: 3. The CDR3: CASSEKDRDYGYTF. Here the CDR3 DNA reads TGTGCCAGCAGTGAAAAAGACAGGGACTATGGCTACACCTTC.

The table lists this clone with a few counts. The same CDR3 can be traced to other DNA sequences in this sample. This sequence joins TRBV18 and TRBJ1-1; 9 positions match TRBD1. Germline assignment: CDR1 KGHSH and CDR2 LQKENI. After removal of 3 bases from V and 5 bases from J, the junction contained 4 bases not matched to a gene. This CDR3 region has 14 residues. The CDR3 nucleotides read TGTGCCAGCTCACCCTCGGACAGGGGTACTGAAGCTTTCTTT. Encoded protein: CASSPSDRGTEAFF.

The CDR3 coding sequence is TGTGCCAGCAGCGTAGGGTGGCGGGGCAGCACAGATACGCAGTATTTT. Protein: CASSVGWRGSTDTQYF. The chain joins TRBV9 to TRBJ2-3; D might be TRBD2 (6 bases). V lost 0 bases and J lost 0, with 11 bases in between. The germline V gene has CDR1 SGDLS and CDR2 YYNGEE. The CDR3 totals 16 residues.

The chain uses TRBV24-1 and TRBJ2-5, with D possibly TRBD1 on 8 matching bases. V gave up 4 bases and J gave up 4 bases, with 27 bases separating them. The germline V gene encodes CDR1 KGHDR and CDR2 SFDVKD. The CDR3 is made up of 19 amino acids. The CDR3: CATSEPGTGGGGMGETQYF. The CDR3 coding sequence is TGTGCCACCAGTGAACCCGGGACAGGTGGGGGGGGAATGGGAGAGACCCAGTACTTC.

V and J are TRBV6-1 and TRBJ1-4, with D possibly TRBD1 on 6 matching bases. The V gene lost 1 base and the J gene lost 3 bases, with 9 bases spanning the gap. This CDR3 region has 15 residues. The germline CDR1 and CDR2 sequences are MNHNS and SASEGT. CDR3 sequence reads: CASSEGWGPNEKLFF. The CDR3 DNA follows: TGTGCCAGCAGTGAAGGATGGGGGCCTAATGAAAAACTGTTTTTT.

This chain uses TRBV2 with TRBJ1-2; TRBD1 might be the D (6 bases). Germline lookup yields CDR1 SNHLY and CDR2 FYNNEI. Trimming took 8 bases from V and 0 from J, leaving 13 bases between them. The CDR3 loop spans 14 amino acids. The CDR3 reads CASSRGAPNYGYTF. As DNA, the CDR3 is TGTGCCAGCTCCCGGGGGGCGCCTAACTATGGCTACACCTTC.